One sample yielded the 26 T cell receptor beta chains listed below, sequenced in a study of blood T cell repertoires in COVID-19. The table came from immunoSEQ multiplex PCR; TCRdb's copy has only in-frame clones and leaves some out. The top ten clones hold 6.5% to 9.5% of a sample with almost 200,000 clones, roughly 90% of them seen once. The sequencing input was PBMCs or T cells enriched from blood (not recorded which). The source of these receptors is a woman under 30 who had recovered from COVID-19.

This clone occurred a few times. This sequence joins TRBV7-9 and TRBJ1-3; D is unclear. With 4 bases removed from V and 0 bases from J, the gap between germline ends came to 13 bases. The CDR3 has 16 residues. CDR1 and CDR2 from the germline V gene are SEHNR and FQNEAQ (reference sequence). CDR3 in amino acids: CASSYTGATSGNTIYF. Written as DNA, the CDR3 is TGTGCCAGCAGCTACACGGGAGCTACCTCTGGAAACACCATATATTTT. Supplemented by reference TRBV7-9 and TRBJ1-3, the full variable domain reads DTGVSQNPRHKITKRGQNVTFRCDPISEHNRLYWYRQTLGQGPEFLTYFQNEAQLEKSRLLSDRFSAERPKGSFSTLEIQRTEQGDSAMYLCASSYTGATSGNTIYFGEGSWLTVV.

The CDR3 nucleotides read TGCAGCGTTGAACGGAAACTAGCTAACTATGGCTACACCTTC. Translation gives CSVERKLANYGYTF. The rearrangement links TRBV29-1 to TRBJ1-2; D is uncertain. This CDR3 is 14 amino acids long. V lost 2 bases and J lost 0, with 10 bases in between. Germline CDR1 is SQVTM and CDR2 is ANQGSEA.

J is TRBJ2-6 and V is TRBV29-1; possibly TRBD1 for D (6 bases). Germline lookup yields CDR1 SQVTM and CDR2 ANQGSEA. The V end was cut by 4 bases, the J end by 4 bases, with 17 bases between. This CDR3 contains 16 residues. The CDR3 region is CSVVWGDRSGANVLTF. CDR3 bases: TGCAGCGTTGTCTGGGGCGACAGGTCGGGGGCCAACGTCCTGACTTTC.

V is TRBV5-1 and J is TRBJ2-3; D is possibly TRBD1 (5 bases). V was cut by 2 bases and J by 0 bases, with 10 bases left in between. The germline V gene encodes CDR1 SGHRS and CDR2 YFSETQ. CDR3 length: 15 residues. The CDR3 coding sequence is TGCGCCAGCAGCTTCGCAGGGTTTAGCACAGATACGCAGTATTTT. Its translation is CASSFAGFSTDTQYF. Full variable domain (missing parts from reference TRBV5-1 and TRBJ2-3): KAGVTQTPRYLIKTRGQQVTLSCSPISGHRSVSWYQQTPGQGLQFLFEYFSETQRNKGNFPGRFSGRQFSNSRSEMNVSTLELGDSALYLCASSFAGFSTDTQYFGPGTRLTVL.

This chain links TRBV9 with TRBJ1-1; 8 nucleotides match TRBD1. There are 15 residues in the CDR3. V trimming: 2 bases; J trimming: 1 base; junction bases outside the gene matches: 4. Germline V lookup: CDR1 SGDLS, CDR2 YYNGEE. CDR3 sequence reads: CASSVSGGPNTEAFF. CDR3 nucleotides: TGTGCCAGCAGCGTGTCAGGGGGCCCGAACACTGAAGCTTTCTTT.

The chain couples TRBV28 to TRBJ1-1, with D unclear. The germline gives CDR1 MDHEN, CDR2 SYDVKM. V lost 0 bases, J lost 1 base, and 9 bases lay in between. CDR3 length: 15 residues. As DNA, the CDR3 is TGTGCCAGCAGTTTATGGGGAGACTCGAACACTGAAGCTTTCTTT. It specifies CASSLWGDSNTEAFF.

V and J are TRBV6-5 and TRBJ2-3; 7 nucleotides align to TRBD2. V trimming: 6 bases; J trimming: 1 base; junction bases outside the gene matches: 4. CDR3 length: 14 amino acids. Germline lookup yields CDR1 MNHEY and CDR2 SVGAGI. The CDR3 DNA reads TGTGCCAGCAGGGGGGGGATGGGCACAGATACGCAGTATTTT. It translates to CASRGGMGTDTQYF.

The chain has TRBV6-5 and TRBJ1-2, with no clear D. Germline V gene data show CDR1 as MNHEY and CDR2 as SVGAGI. The ends were cut back, 0 bases at V and 3 bases at J, with 11 bases in the middle. The CDR3 extends over 15 amino acids. CDR3 residues: CASSYSGGGYYGYTF. The CDR3 bases are TGTGCCAGCAGTTACTCCGGTGGCGGGTACTATGGCTACACCTTC.

The genes are TRBV18 and TRBJ1-6; D may be TRBD1 (6 bases). In germline, CDR1 is KGHSH, CDR2 LQKENI. This CDR3 comprises 15 residues. V was trimmed by 3 bases and J by 10 bases, leaving 16 bases between them. The CDR3: CASSPTGLTGSPLHF. The DNA of the CDR3 is TGTGCCAGCTCACCCACAGGGTTAACGGGATCACCCCTCCACTTT.

The rearrangement links TRBV10-2 to TRBJ1-1, with TRBD1 matching over 7 bases. The CDR3 extends over 17 amino acids. With V trimmed by 3 bases and J by 1 base, 11 bases remained unmatched. Germline values: CDR1 WSHSY, CDR2 SAAADI. CDR3 DNA sequence: TGCGCCAGCAGTGATCCCGGCGGGCGGGACAGGAACACTGAAGCTTTCTTT. It yields the protein CASSDPGGRDRNTEAFF.

The rearrangement joins TRBV27 to TRBJ1-5, with a tentative D call TRBD1 (6 bases). Germline V CDR1 and CDR2: MNHEY, SMNVEV (reference sequence). The CDR3 runs 16 residues. V gave up 5 bases and J gave up 0 bases, with 14 bases separating them. This CDR3 is CASSPDSSYSNQPQHF. The CDR3 coding sequence is TGTGCCAGCAGTCCGGACAGCTCATATAGCAATCAGCCCCAGCATTTT.

The chain joins TRBV2 to TRBJ1-5, with D tentatively TRBD1 (6 bases). This CDR3 has 15 amino acids. Germline CDR1 SNHLY, CDR2 FYNNEI. V lost 3 bases and J 2 bases, leaving 11 bases between the germline ends. The DNA of the CDR3 is TGTGCCAGCAGTGATGATGCAGGGGGCAATCAGCCCCAGCATTTT. This encodes CASSDDAGGNQPQHF.

The V gene is TRBV2, the J gene TRBJ1-2; TRBD1 matches at 7 bases. Germline V lookup: CDR1 SNHLY, CDR2 FYNNEI. This CDR3 comprises 13 residues. V lost 4 bases, J lost 6 bases, and 5 bases stayed unmatched. The CDR3 coding sequence is TGTGCCAGCAGTGTTCGAGGGGGCGATGGCTACACCTTC. It yields the protein CASSVRGGDGYTF. The full variable domain, with the rest looked up from reference TRBV2 and TRBJ1-2, is EPEVTQTPSHQVTQMGQEVILRCVPISNHLYFYWYRQILGQKVEFLVSFYNNEISEKSEIFDDQFSVERPDGSNFTLKIRSTKLEDSAMYFCASSVRGGDGYTFGSGTRLTVV.

Written as DNA, the CDR3 is TGCGCCAGCAGCCGTATCTGGGACAGAGACTACGAGCAGTACTTC. It is translated as CASSRIWDRDYEQYF. The chain uses TRBV4-1 and TRBJ2-7, with 7 bases fitting TRBD1. Per the germline V gene, CDR1 is MGHRA and CDR2 is YSYEKL. CDR3 length: 15 amino acids. Germline trimming cut 4 bases from V and 3 bases from J; bases unmatched to any gene: 9.

V and J are TRBV12-3 or TRBV12-4 and TRBJ1-2; D call uncertain. Trimming removed 6 bases from V and 8 bases from J, with 13 bases in between. The CDR3 totals 12 residues. The CDR3 DNA sequence: TGTGCCAGCAGCCAGTTGACCAGGGGCTACACCTTC. As protein: CASSQLTRGYTF.

The J gene is TRBJ2-5, the V gene TRBV19, with TRBD1 matching over 7 bases. The CDR3 has 13 residues. Germline lookup yields CDR1 LNHDA and CDR2 SQIVND (reference sequence). V lost 5 bases to trimming and J lost 3 bases; unmatched junction nucleotides: 3. The CDR3 loop reads CASSGTEKETQYF. Written as DNA, the CDR3 is TGTGCCAGTAGTGGGACAGAGAAAGAGACCCAGTACTTC.

This clone is a singleton in its sample. The chain couples TRBV13 to TRBJ2-5; D perhaps matches TRBD1 (6 bases). Germline CDR1 is PRHDT and CDR2 is FYEKMQ (reference sequence). This CDR3 is 15 amino acids long. The V end was cut by 0 bases, the J end by 5 bases, with 13 bases between. The CDR3 coding sequence is TGTGCCAGCAGCTTAGGGGGGACAACGCGGGAGACCCAGTACTTC. As protein: CASSLGGTTRETQYF.

This chain connects TRBV10-2 to TRBJ2-1, with 15 bases lining up with TRBD2. There are 19 residues in the CDR3. Germline assignment: CDR1 WSHSY and CDR2 SAAADI. V lost 0 bases and J lost 1; bases outside the gene matches: 4. CDR3 residues: CASSESGLAGGQSYNEQFF. As DNA, the CDR3 is TGCGCCAGCAGTGAGTCTGGACTAGCGGGGGGGCAATCCTACAATGAGCAGTTCTTC.

The gene calls are TRBV11-2 and TRBJ1-5, with D possibly TRBD1 on 5 matching bases. CDR1 SGHAT and CDR2 FQNNGV come from the germline V gene. Trimming removed 5 bases at V and 6 bases at J, with 20 bases between. The CDR3 runs to 16 residues. Here the CDR3 DNA reads TGTGCCAGCAGCCCCTCCGGGGGGGGGACGGGTCAGCCCCAGCATTTT. It is translated as CASSPSGGGTGQPQHF.

This clone showed up just once. This chain joins TRBV2 and TRBJ2-5, with D maybe TRBD1 (6 bases). This CDR3 region has 14 residues. The germline V and J ends were trimmed by 4 bases and 5 bases, with 14 bases remaining between them. CDR1 is SNHLY, CDR2 FYNNEI, per germline. CDR3 nucleotides: TGTGCCAGCAGTGCTTTTCCTAGGGGGGAGACCCAGTACTTC. Translation gives CASSAFPRGETQYF. The full variable domain, in which reference TRBV2 and TRBJ2-5 provide the parts outside the CDR3, is EPEVTQTPSHQVTQMGQEVILRCVPISNHLYFYWYRQILGQKVEFLVSFYNNEISEKSEIFDDQFSVERPDGSNFTLKIRSTKLEDSAMYFCASSAFPRGETQYFGPGTRLLVL.

The V call is TRBV28, the J call TRBJ1-4; a weak D match, TRBD1 (5 bases). Per the germline V gene, CDR1 is MDHEN and CDR2 is SYDVKM. The CDR3 is 15 amino acids. V was shortened by 9 bases and J by 5 bases, with 19 bases between the two germline ends. The CDR3, as DNA: TGTGCCAGTAAAGTCGTGGGGCAGGAAAATGAAAAACTGTTTTTT. This encodes CASKVVGQENEKLFF.

The CDR3 region is CASSAEQGTETQYF. The CDR3 coding sequence is TGTGCCAGCAGCGCCGAACAGGGGACAGAGACCCAGTACTTC. The chain carries TRBV11-2 and TRBJ2-5, with 7 bases aligning to TRBD1. Germline values: CDR1 SGHAT, CDR2 FQNNGV. This CDR3 comprises 14 residues. The V gene end was trimmed by 5 bases and the J gene end by 4 bases; junction bases not matched to a gene: 7.

V gene TRBV4-1 combines with J gene TRBJ1-2; the D is unclear. This CDR3 spans 14 amino acids. Germline V gene data show CDR1 as MGHRA and CDR2 as YSYEKL. Trimming removed 1 base from V and 3 bases from J, with 9 bases in between. This CDR3 is CASSQVGEYYGYTF. For the CDR3, the DNA is TGCGCCAGCAGCCAAGTCGGAGAATACTATGGCTACACCTTC.

The chain employs TRBV5-5 and TRBJ1-3; TRBD1 agrees at 7 bases. The germline V gene encodes CDR1 SGHKS and CDR2 YYEKEE (reference sequence). V shed 4 bases, J shed 7 bases, and the junction held 14 bases outside the gene matches. The CDR3 has 16 amino acids. The CDR3 spells CASSEIQGGGKNTIYF. CDR3 nucleotides: TGTGCCAGCAGCGAAATCCAAGGGGGCGGCAAGAACACCATATATTTT. Drawing the rest from reference TRBV5-5 and TRBJ1-3, the complete variable domain is DAGVTQSPTHLIKTRGQQVTLRCSPISGHKSVSWYQQVLGQGPQFIFQYYEKEERGRGNFPDRFSARQFPNYSSELNVNALLLGDSALYLCASSEIQGGGKNTIYFGEGSWLTVV.

The V gene is TRBV6-5, the J gene TRBJ2-7; 8 positions agree with TRBD1. The germline V gene encodes CDR1 MNHEY and CDR2 SVGAGI. Trimming cost V 4 bases and J 0 bases; bases outside gene matches: 5. The CDR3 is made up of 15 amino acids. The CDR3 coding sequence is TGTGCCAGCAGTTCACCGACAGGGGCCTCCTACGAGCAGTACTTC. Amino acid sequence: CASSSPTGASYEQYF.

This chain connects TRBV9 to TRBJ2-3; D is possibly TRBD2 (6 bases). Per the germline V gene, CDR1 is SGDLS and CDR2 is YYNGEE. The CDR3 has 15 residues. V was trimmed by 0 bases and J by 5 bases, leaving 13 bases between them. CDR3 in amino acids: CASSVGTMPGDTQYF. DNA for the CDR3: TGTGCCAGCAGCGTAGGGACTATGCCTGGAGATACGCAGTATTTT.